Shown below are 27 T cell receptor beta chains from a single sample sequenced in a study of shared clonotypes between healthy human individuals. The repertoire was sequenced with immunoSEQ multiplex PCR; TCRdb's copy has only in-frame clones and lacks some. Seen here are over 1.4 million clones, around 95% observed once, and the top ten hold about 1.2%. The source material was naive CD4+ T cells sorted from blood. The subset denotes: CD45RA+ positively selected. Receptors originate from a man aged 25-45 years in good health.

The rearrangement joins TRBV7-9 to TRBJ2-6; 8 bases align to TRBD2. CDR1 is SEHNR and CDR2 is FQNEAQ in the germline V gene (reference sequence). With 5 bases clipped from V and 2 bases from J, the junction kept 11 bases outside the gene matches. The CDR3 totals 18 residues. CDR3 protein: CASSTRTSGHPGANVLTF. The CDR3 region has the DNA TGTGCCAGCAGCACGCGAACTAGCGGTCATCCTGGGGCCAACGTCCTGACTTTC.

This clone was recorded once. The rearrangement links TRBV7-9 to TRBJ2-1; TRBD2 matches at 9 bases. Germline V CDR1 and CDR2: SEHNR, FQNEAQ (reference sequence). This CDR3 has 16 residues. With 3 bases clipped from V and 6 bases from J, the junction kept 9 bases outside the gene matches. This CDR3 reads CASSFNLAGRSNEQFF. The DNA for the CDR3 is TGTGCCAGCAGCTTTAACCTAGCGGGAAGAAGCAATGAGCAGTTCTTC.

The rearrangement joins TRBV2 to TRBJ2-7, with 9 positions matching TRBD1. This CDR3 comprises 13 residues. J lost 3 bases, V lost 7 bases, and 4 bases had no gene match. Germline V gene data show CDR1 as SNHLY and CDR2 as FYNNEI. CDR3 protein: CASTPGQGYEQYF. CDR3 nucleotides: TGTGCCAGCACCCCGGGACAGGGCTACGAGCAGTACTTC.

This chain joins TRBV7-9 and TRBJ2-1; D gene uncertain. CDR3 length: 17 amino acids. Germline-derived CDR1 and CDR2 are SEHNR and FQNEAQ (reference sequence). The V end was cut by 4 bases, the J end by 0 bases, with 16 bases between. The CDR3 spells CASSSRPLQSSYNEQFF. The CDR3 region has the DNA TGTGCCAGCAGCTCAAGACCACTCCAAAGCTCCTACAATGAGCAGTTCTTC.

The J gene is TRBJ2-1, the V gene TRBV20-1; D unclear. Germline loops: CDR1 DFQATT, CDR2 SNEGSKA (reference sequence). Trimming removed 0 bases from V and 7 bases from J, with 4 bases in between. The CDR3 is made up of 11 amino acids. CDR3 sequence: CSARDVNEQFF. The CDR3 region has the DNA TGCAGTGCTAGAGATGTGAATGAGCAGTTCTTC.

The gene calls are TRBV28 and TRBJ1-1, with D unresolved. The CDR3 spans 15 residues. Germline CDR1 MDHEN, CDR2 SYDVKM. Deletions cut 5 bases from V and 0 bases from J, with 13 bases between. The CDR3 DNA reads TGTGCCAGCAGTGTTCCCGGGAGGATGAACACTGAAGCTTTCTTT. Protein sequence: CASSVPGRMNTEAFF.

The chain couples TRBV7-9 to TRBJ2-2; perhaps D is TRBD1 or TRBD2 (7 bases each). CDR3 length equals 16 residues. V dropped 3 bases and J dropped 0 bases, with 11 bases sitting between them. Germline V CDR1 and CDR2: SEHNR, FQNEAQ (reference sequence). In nucleotides, the CDR3 is TGTGCCAGCAGCTTCAGGGGGGGCCCGAACACCGGGGAGCTGTTTTTT. Amino acids: CASSFRGGPNTGELFF.

This chain connects TRBV7-3 to TRBJ2-2; D ambiguous. From germline, CDR1 is SGHTA and CDR2 FQGTGA. Deletions cut 6 bases from V and 0 bases from J, with 5 bases between. CDR3 size: 13 residues. In DNA form, the CDR3 reads TGTGCCAGCAGAGCTCCGAACACCGGGGAGCTGTTTTTT. Translation: CASRAPNTGELFF.

The chain uses TRBV5-5 and TRBJ2-3; D possibly corresponds to TRBD2 (5 bases). Trimming left V 4 bases short and J 6 bases short, with 18 bases between. The CDR3 length is 15 residues. Germline loops: CDR1 SGHKS, CDR2 YYEKEE (reference sequence). This CDR3 is CASSLLAGRRDTQYF. For the CDR3, the DNA is TGTGCCAGCAGCCTCCTCGCGGGCAGAAGGGATACGCAGTATTTT.

The chain employs TRBV28 and TRBJ2-7; D might be TRBD2 (6 bases). The V and J ends lost 2 bases and 4 bases respectively, with 18 bases between them. CDR3 length: 16 residues. Germline V gene sequence: CDR1 MDHEN, CDR2 SYDVKM. The chain's CDR3 is CASSLASIGGNYEQYF. CDR3 coding DNA: TGTGCCAGCAGTTTAGCATCTATTGGGGGGAATTACGAGCAGTACTTC.

The chain recombines TRBV19 with TRBJ1-2; D remains unclear. Trimming took 6 bases from V and 4 from J, leaving 6 bases between them. CDR1 and CDR2 from the germline V gene are LNHDA and SQIVND (reference sequence). The length of the CDR3 is 11 residues. Here the CDR3 DNA reads TGTGCCAGTAGGAAAGCCTATGGCTACACCTTC. This gives the protein CASRKAYGYTF.

As to this clone: The same CDR3 arises from other DNA sequences in this sample as well. The rearrangement joins TRBV28 to TRBJ2-2; 7 nucleotides align to TRBD2. Germline V gene data show CDR1 as MDHEN and CDR2 as SYDVKM. The CDR3 is made up of 16 amino acids. Trimming removed 3 bases from V and 4 bases from J; junction bases left unmatched: 8. In nucleotides, the CDR3 is TGTGCCAGCAGTTTGGTAAGCGGGACCGGCACCGGGGAGCTGTTTTTT. This codes for CASSLVSGTGTGELFF.

The rearrangement uses TRBV7-2 and TRBJ1-3; unclear D gene. CDR3 length: 15 amino acids. Germline CDR1 is SGHTA and CDR2 is FQGNSA. The germline V and J ends were trimmed by 1 base and 4 bases, with 11 bases remaining between them. CDR3 in amino acids: CASSLVKLSGNTIYF. The CDR3 DNA follows: TGTGCCAGCAGCTTAGTCAAACTCAGCGGAAACACCATATATTTT.

About this clone itself: This sample also contains other DNA sequences that code for the same CDR3. The V and J genes are TRBV9 and TRBJ2-3, with D possibly TRBD1 on 5 matching bases. CDR1 and CDR2 (germline): SGDLS, YYNGEE. The V gene lost 0 bases and the J gene lost 0 bases, with 5 bases spanning the gap. CDR3 length: 14 residues. Here the CDR3 reads CASSVEGSTDTQYF. CDR3 bases: TGTGCCAGCAGCGTAGAGGGGAGCACAGATACGCAGTATTTT.

The rearrangement joins TRBV28 to TRBJ2-3; possibly TRBD2 for D (6 bases). The germline V and J ends were trimmed by 6 bases and 0 bases, with 10 bases remaining between them. Germline loops: CDR1 MDHEN, CDR2 SYDVKM. The CDR3 has 14 residues. The CDR3 coding sequence is TGTGCCAGCAGACGGACTATAAGCACAGATACGCAGTATTTT. Residues: CASRRTISTDTQYF.

The chain uses TRBV5-1 and TRBJ2-5; 14 bases are shared with TRBD2. This CDR3 has 15 residues. Per the germline V gene, CDR1 is SGHRS and CDR2 is YFSETQ. V trimming: 3 bases; J trimming: 6 bases; junction bases outside the gene matches: 4. Here the CDR3 reads CASSYGLAGGKTQYF. The CDR3 nucleotides are TGCGCCAGCAGCTATGGACTAGCGGGAGGAAAGACCCAGTACTTC.

With regard to this clone: The same CDR3 also results from other DNA sequences found in this sample. The chain links TRBV5-1 to TRBJ2-4; 7 bases map to TRBD1. V was pared by 0 bases and J by 7 bases, with 1 base of the junction left unmatched. This CDR3 has 13 amino acids. Germline-derived CDR1 and CDR2 are SGHRS and YFSETQ. Written as DNA, the CDR3 is TGCGCCAGCAGCTTGGGACAGGGTAACATTCAGTACTTC. Amino acid sequence: CASSLGQGNIQYF.

This sequence joins TRBV7-9 and TRBJ2-3, with TRBD2 matching 8 bases. The junction had 6 bases not matched to a gene; V was cut back by 5 bases and J by 2 bases. Looked up from germline, CDR1 is SEHNR and CDR2 is FQNEAQ (reference sequence). This CDR3 contains 15 residues. CDR3 amino acids: CASSSTSGYTDTQYF. CDR3 DNA sequence: TGTGCCAGCAGCAGCACTAGCGGATACACAGATACGCAGTATTTT.

The chain carries TRBV2 and TRBJ2-7; D remains ambiguous. V lost 0 bases and J lost 6, with 9 bases in between. The CDR3 loop spans 13 amino acids. CDR1 is SNHLY, CDR2 FYNNEI, per germline. CDR3 amino acids: CASSEAFDAEQYF. The CDR3 region has the DNA TGTGCCAGCAGTGAAGCCTTCGACGCCGAGCAGTACTTC.

The CDR3 spells CASSLSGEQFF. The CDR3 DNA reads TGTGCCAGCAGCTTGAGTGGTGAGCAGTTCTTC. The J gene is TRBJ2-1, the V gene TRBV5-4; D not certain. From germline, CDR1 is SGHNT and CDR2 YYREEE (reference sequence). With 1 base removed from V and 9 bases from J, the gap between germline ends came to 5 bases. CDR3 size: 11 residues.

The chain joins TRBV27 to TRBJ2-1; 13 nucleotides line up with TRBD2. In germline, CDR1 is MNHEY, CDR2 SMNVEV (reference sequence). With V trimmed by 5 bases and J by 0 bases, 10 bases remained unmatched. The CDR3 loop spans 19 amino acids. CDR3 region: CASSQLAGGYPSSYNEQFF. The CDR3 DNA reads as TGTGCCAGCAGTCAACTAGCGGGAGGGTACCCTTCCTCCTACAATGAGCAGTTCTTC.

To note about this clone: At the DNA level, this CDR3 is encoded by other sequences in the same sample as well. The V call is TRBV5-1, the J call TRBJ2-5, with TRBD2 matching 12 bases. Germline V gives CDR1 SGHRS, CDR2 YFSETQ. The V segment lost 4 bases and the J segment 4 bases; nucleotides outside the gene matches: 5. The CDR3 sequence is 15 residues long. The CDR3 DNA is TGCGCCAGCAGCCACGGACTAGCGGGACGAGAGACCCAGTACTTC. Protein: CASSHGLAGRETQYF.

The V call is TRBV18, the J call TRBJ1-3, with TRBD1 as a possible D gene (5 bases). CDR1 and CDR2 from the germline V gene are KGHSH and LQKENI. The CDR3 sequence is 16 residues long. Between the trimmed V and J ends, which lost 1 base and 3 bases, there was a span of 13 bases. CDR3 amino acids: CASSPLGFDSGNTIYF. In nucleotides, the CDR3 is TGTGCCAGCTCACCACTAGGGTTTGACAGTGGAAACACCATATATTTT.

This chain connects TRBV5-8 to TRBJ1-3; 7 nucleotides align to TRBD1. V was pared by 4 bases and J by 1 base, with 8 bases of the junction left unmatched. This CDR3 has 16 amino acids. CDR1 and CDR2 from the germline V gene are SGHTS and YDEGEE. Here the CDR3 reads CASSSGTVTSGNTIYF. The CDR3 DNA follows: TGTGCCAGCAGCAGCGGGACAGTCACTTCTGGAAACACCATATATTTT.

V and J are TRBV5-8 and TRBJ2-2; D is possibly TRBD1 (6 bases). CDR1 is SGHTS, CDR2 YDEGEE, per germline. V lost 3 bases to trimming and J lost 0 bases, with 12 bases between them. The CDR3 has 16 residues. CDR3 protein: CASSSGQIPNTGELFF. In DNA, the CDR3 is TGTGCCAGCAGCTCCGGACAGATCCCGAACACCGGGGAGCTGTTTTTT. The full variable domain, completed using reference TRBV5-8 and TRBJ2-2, is EAGVTQSPTHLIKTRGQQATLRCSPISGHTSVYWYQQALGLGLQFLLWYDEGEERNRGNFPPRFSGRQFPNYSSELNVNALELEDSALYLCASSSGQIPNTGELFFGEGSRLTVL.

The V and J genes are TRBV5-1 and TRBJ2-5; D is unresolved. This CDR3 comprises 13 residues. The V gene lost 2 bases and the J gene lost 0 bases, with 5 bases spanning the gap. The germline gives CDR1 SGHRS, CDR2 YFSETQ. CDR3: CASSFPYQETQYF. The CDR3 nucleotides read TGCGCCAGCAGCTTTCCATACCAAGAGACCCAGTACTTC.

As to this clone: This sample also contains other DNA sequences that code for the same CDR3. This rearrangement joins TRBV5-4 to TRBJ2-6; D unresolved. V lost 1 base and J lost 1, with 0 bases in between. Germline CDR1 reads SGHNT; CDR2 reads YYREEE (reference sequence). The CDR3 is 13 residues long. The CDR3 region has the DNA TGTGCCAGCAGCTTGTCTGGGGCCAACGTCCTGACTTTC. Protein: CASSLSGANVLTF.